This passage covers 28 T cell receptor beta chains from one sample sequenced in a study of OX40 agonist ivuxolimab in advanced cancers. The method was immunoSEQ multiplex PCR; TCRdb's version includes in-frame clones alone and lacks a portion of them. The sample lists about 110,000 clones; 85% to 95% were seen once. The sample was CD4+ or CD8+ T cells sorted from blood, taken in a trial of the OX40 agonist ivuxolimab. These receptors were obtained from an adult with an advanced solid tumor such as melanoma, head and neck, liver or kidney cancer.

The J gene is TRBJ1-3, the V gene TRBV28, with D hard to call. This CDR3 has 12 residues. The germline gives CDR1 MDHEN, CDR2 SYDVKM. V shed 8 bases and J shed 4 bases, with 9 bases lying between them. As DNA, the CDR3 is TGTGCCAGCGGTGGAGTCGGAAACACCATATATTTT. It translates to CASGGVGNTIYF.

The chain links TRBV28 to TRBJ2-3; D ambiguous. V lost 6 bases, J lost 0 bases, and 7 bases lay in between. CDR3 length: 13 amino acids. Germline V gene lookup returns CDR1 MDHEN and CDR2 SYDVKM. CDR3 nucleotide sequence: TGTGCCAGCAGGCCGACTAGCACAGATACGCAGTATTTT. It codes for CASRPTSTDTQYF.

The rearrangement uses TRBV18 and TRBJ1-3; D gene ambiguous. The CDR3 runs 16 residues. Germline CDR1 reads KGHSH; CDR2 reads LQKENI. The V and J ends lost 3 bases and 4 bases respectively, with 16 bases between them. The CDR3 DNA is TGTGCCAGCTCACCGGAAGGTTCGCGGGGAGGAAACACCATATATTTT. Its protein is CASSPEGSRGGNTIYF. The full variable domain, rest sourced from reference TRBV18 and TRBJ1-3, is NAGVMQNPRHLVRRRGQEARLRCSPMKGHSHVYWYRQLPEEGLKFMVYLQKENIIDESGMPKERFSAEFPKEGPSILRIQQVVRGDSAAYFCASSPEGSRGGNTIYFGEGSWLTVV.

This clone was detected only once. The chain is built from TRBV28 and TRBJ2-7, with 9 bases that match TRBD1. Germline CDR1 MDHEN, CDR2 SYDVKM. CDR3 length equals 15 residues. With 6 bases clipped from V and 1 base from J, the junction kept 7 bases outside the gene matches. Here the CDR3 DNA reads TGTGCCAGCAGCCCATCCGGGACAGGGTCCTACGAGCAGTACTTC. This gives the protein CASSPSGTGSYEQYF.

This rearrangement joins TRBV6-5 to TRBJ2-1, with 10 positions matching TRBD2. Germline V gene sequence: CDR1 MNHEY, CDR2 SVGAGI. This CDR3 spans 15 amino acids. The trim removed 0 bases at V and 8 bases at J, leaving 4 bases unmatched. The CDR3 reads CASSYSTSGTHEQFF. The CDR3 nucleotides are TGTGCCAGCAGTTACTCCACTAGCGGGACCCATGAGCAGTTCTTC.

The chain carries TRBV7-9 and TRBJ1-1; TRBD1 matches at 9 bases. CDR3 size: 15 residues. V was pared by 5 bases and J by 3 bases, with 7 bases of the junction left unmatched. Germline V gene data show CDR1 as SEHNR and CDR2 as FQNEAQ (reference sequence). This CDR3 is CASSIIQGAYTEAFF. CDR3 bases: TGTGCCAGCAGCATAATACAGGGGGCTTACACTGAAGCTTTCTTT.

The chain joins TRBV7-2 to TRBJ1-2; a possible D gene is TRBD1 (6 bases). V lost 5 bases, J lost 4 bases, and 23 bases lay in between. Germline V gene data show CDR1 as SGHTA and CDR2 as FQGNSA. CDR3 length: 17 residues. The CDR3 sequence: CASSARGAGTRSYGYTF. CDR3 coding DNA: TGTGCCAGCAGCGCACGGGGGGCCGGGACACGCAGCTATGGCTACACCTTC.

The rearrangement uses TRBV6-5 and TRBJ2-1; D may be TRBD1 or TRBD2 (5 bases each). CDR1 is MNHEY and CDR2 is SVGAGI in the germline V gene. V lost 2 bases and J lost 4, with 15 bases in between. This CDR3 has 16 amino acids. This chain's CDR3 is CASSYGGSKLYNEQFF. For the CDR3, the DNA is TGTGCCAGCAGTTACGGGGGATCAAAATTGTACAATGAGCAGTTCTTC.

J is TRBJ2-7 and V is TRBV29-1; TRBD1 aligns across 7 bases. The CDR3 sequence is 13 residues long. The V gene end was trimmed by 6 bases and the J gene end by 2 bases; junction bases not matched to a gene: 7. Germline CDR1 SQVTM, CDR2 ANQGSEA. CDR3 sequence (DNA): TGCAGCGTCCACGGGACAGACGCCTACGAGCAGTACTTC. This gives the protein CSVHGTDAYEQYF.

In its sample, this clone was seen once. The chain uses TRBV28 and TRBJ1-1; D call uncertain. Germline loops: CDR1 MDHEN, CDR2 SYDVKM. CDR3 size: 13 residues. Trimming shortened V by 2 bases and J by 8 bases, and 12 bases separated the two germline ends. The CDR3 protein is CASSLTQDFEAFF. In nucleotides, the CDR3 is TGTGCCAGCAGTTTAACCCAGGACTTCGAAGCTTTCTTT.

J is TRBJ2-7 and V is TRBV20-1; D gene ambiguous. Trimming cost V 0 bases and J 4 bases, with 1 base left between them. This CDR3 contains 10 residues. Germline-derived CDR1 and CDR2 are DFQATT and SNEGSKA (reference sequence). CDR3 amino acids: CSAREYEQYF. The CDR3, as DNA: TGCAGTGCTAGAGAGTACGAGCAGTACTTC.

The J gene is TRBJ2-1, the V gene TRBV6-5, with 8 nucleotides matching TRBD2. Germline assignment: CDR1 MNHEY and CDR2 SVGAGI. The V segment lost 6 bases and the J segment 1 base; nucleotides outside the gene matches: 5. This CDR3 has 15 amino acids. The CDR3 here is CASSAGGVSYNEQFF. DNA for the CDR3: TGTGCCAGCAGCGCCGGGGGGGTTTCCTACAATGAGCAGTTCTTC.

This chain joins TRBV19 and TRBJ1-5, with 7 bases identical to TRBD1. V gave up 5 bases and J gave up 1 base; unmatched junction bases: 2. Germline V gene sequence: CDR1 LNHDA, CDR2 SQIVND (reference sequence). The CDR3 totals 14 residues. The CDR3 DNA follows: TGTGCCAGTAGTGTACAGGGGAGCAATCAGCCCCAGCATTTT. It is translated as CASSVQGSNQPQHF.

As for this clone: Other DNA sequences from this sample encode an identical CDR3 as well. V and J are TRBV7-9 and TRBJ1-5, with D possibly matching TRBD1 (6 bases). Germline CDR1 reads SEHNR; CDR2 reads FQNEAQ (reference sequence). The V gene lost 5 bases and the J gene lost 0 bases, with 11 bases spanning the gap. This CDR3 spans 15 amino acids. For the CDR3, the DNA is TGTGCCAGCAGCCCCGGGACAAATAGCAATCAGCCCCAGCATTTT. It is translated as CASSPGTNSNQPQHF.

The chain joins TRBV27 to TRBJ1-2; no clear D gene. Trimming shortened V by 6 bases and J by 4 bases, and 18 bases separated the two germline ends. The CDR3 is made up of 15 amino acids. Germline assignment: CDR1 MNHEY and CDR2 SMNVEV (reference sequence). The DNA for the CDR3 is TGTGCCAGCAGCCAACAGCCCTCCGGGTTCTATGGCTACACCTTC. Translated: CASSQQPSGFYGYTF.

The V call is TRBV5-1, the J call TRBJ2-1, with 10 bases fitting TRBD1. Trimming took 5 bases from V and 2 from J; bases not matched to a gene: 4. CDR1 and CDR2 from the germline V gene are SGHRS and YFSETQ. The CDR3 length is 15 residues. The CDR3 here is CASSQTGGPYNEQFF. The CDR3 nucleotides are TGCGCCAGCAGTCAGACAGGGGGCCCCTACAATGAGCAGTTCTTC.

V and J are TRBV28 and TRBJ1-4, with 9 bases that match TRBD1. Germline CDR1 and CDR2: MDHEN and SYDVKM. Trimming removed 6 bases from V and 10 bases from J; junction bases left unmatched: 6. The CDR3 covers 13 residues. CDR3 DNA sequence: TGTGCCAGCAGGGGACAGGGCGTGCTAAAACTGTTTTTT. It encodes CASRGQGVLKLFF.

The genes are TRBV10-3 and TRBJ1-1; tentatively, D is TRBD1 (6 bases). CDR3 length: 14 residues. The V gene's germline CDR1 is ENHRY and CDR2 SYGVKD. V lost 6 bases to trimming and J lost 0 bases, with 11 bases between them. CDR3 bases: TGTGCCATCAGGAGGGGGGGGGTGAACACTGAAGCTTTCTTT. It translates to CAIRRGGVNTEAFF.

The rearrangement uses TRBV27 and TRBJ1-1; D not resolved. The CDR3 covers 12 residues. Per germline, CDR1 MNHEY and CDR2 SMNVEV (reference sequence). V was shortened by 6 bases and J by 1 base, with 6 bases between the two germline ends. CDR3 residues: CASSGENTEAFF. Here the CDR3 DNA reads TGTGCCAGCAGCGGGGAGAACACTGAAGCTTTCTTT.

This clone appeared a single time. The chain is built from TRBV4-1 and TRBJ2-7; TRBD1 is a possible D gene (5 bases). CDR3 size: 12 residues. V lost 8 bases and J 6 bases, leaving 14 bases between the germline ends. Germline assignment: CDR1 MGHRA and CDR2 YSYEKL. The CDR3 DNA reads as TGCGCCAGCGGGGCCCCGCCGGGCGAGCAGTACTTC. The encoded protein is CASGAPPGEQYF.

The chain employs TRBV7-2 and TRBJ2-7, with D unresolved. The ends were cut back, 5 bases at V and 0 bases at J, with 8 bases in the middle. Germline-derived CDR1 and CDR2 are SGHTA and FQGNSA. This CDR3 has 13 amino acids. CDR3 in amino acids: CASSGPSSYEQYF. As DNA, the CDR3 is TGTGCCAGCAGCGGGCCAAGCTCCTACGAGCAGTACTTC.

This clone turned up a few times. The CDR3: CASSDDRGKTQYF. For the CDR3, the DNA is TGTGCCAGCAGTGATGACAGGGGGAAGACCCAGTACTTC. The chain couples TRBV2 to TRBJ2-5; 9 positions match TRBD1. Germline loops: CDR1 SNHLY, CDR2 FYNNEI. The CDR3 totals 13 residues. After removal of 3 bases from V and 6 bases from J, the junction contained 2 bases not matched to a gene. Full variable domain (missing parts from reference TRBV2 and TRBJ2-5): EPEVTQTPSHQVTQMGQEVILRCVPISNHLYFYWYRQILGQKVEFLVSFYNNEISEKSEIFDDQFSVERPDGSNFTLKIRSTKLEDSAMYFCASSDDRGKTQYFGPGTRLLVL.

The CDR3 sequence is CASSLGVRDTEAFF. The CDR3 coding sequence is TGCGCCAGCAGCTTGGGGGTCAGGGACACTGAAGCTTTCTTT. This chain links TRBV5-1 with TRBJ1-1; perhaps TRBD1 as D (5 bases). V lost 0 bases and J lost 3, with 9 bases in between. There are 14 residues in the CDR3. Germline V gene sequence: CDR1 SGHRS, CDR2 YFSETQ.

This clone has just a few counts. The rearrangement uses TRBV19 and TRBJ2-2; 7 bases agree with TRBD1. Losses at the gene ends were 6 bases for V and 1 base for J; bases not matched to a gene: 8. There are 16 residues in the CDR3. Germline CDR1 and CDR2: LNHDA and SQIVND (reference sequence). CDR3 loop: CASSPKGDRNTGELFF. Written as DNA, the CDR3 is TGTGCCAGTAGCCCAAAGGGGGACAGGAACACCGGGGAGCTGTTTTTT.

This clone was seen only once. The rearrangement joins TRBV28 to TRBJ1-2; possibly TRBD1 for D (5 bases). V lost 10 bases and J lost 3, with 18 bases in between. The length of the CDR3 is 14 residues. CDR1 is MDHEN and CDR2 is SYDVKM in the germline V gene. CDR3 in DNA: TGTGCCACCATCCTGGGGGGAGGAGACTATGGCTACACCTTC. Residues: CATILGGGDYGYTF.

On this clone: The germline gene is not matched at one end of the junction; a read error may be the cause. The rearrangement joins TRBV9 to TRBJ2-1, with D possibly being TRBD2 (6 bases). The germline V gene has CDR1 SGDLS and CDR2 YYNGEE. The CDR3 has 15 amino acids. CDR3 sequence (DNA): TGTGCCAGCAGGGTAGACGGGAGTCCCTACAATGAGCAGTTCTTC. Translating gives CASRVDGSPYNEQFF.

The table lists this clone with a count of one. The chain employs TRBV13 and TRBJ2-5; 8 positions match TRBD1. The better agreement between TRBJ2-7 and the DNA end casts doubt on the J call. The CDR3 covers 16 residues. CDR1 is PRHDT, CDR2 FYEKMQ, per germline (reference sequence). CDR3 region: CASSLRFDRGVYEQYF. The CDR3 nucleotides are TGTGCCAGCAGCCTCCGATTCGACAGGGGAGTCTACGAGCAGTACTTC.

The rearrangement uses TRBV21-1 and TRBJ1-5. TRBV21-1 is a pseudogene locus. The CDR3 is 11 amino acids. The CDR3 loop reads CASSPNQPQHF. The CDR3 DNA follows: TGTGCCAGCAGCCCCAATCAGCCCCAGCATTTT.